This TCR beta chain was retrieved from a study of graft-versus-host responses after intestinal transplantation. As for the study in general: Grafts that recipients had were multivisceral, liver-intestinal, or isolated intestinal transplants. Each recipient received anti-thymocyte globulin induction, then tacrolimus and steroids for approximately 3 years.

TCRdb keeps only in-frame clones here, not all; method: immunoSEQ multiplex PCR. This table holds roughly 93,000 clones, about nine tenths found once. Per the germline V gene, CDR1 is SGHNT and CDR2 is YYREEE (reference sequence). The CDR3 is 16 residues long. V shed 0 bases, J shed 2 bases, and the junction held 6 bases outside the gene matches. Of note for this clone: Its antigen is unknown.

Notes on the study in general: GvH clones turned up in recipient marrow; some had shown up first in ileum or blood. Within allografts, high graft-versus-host to host-versus-graft clonal ratios were seen among patients with graft-donor T cell macrochimerism.

The clonotype was recovered from a human donor who was the organ donor for an intestinal transplant. Sequences were derived from unstimulated CD8+ T cells sorted from spleen or lymph node cells, sampled before transplant. The rearrangement joins TRBV5-4 to TRBJ1-2; TRBD1 matches at 8 bases. CDR3: CASSLVRDRSNYGYTF. CDR3 nucleotides: TGTGCCAGCAGCTTGGTCAGGGACAGGTCCAACTATGGCTACACCTTC. The full variable domain, rest sourced from reference TRBV5-4 and TRBJ1-2, is ETGVTQSPTHLIKTRGQQVTLRCSSQSGHNTVSWYQQALGQGPQFIFQYYREEENGRGNFPPRFSGLQFPNYSSELNVNALELDDSALYLCASSLVRDRSNYGYTFGSGTRLTVV.